This T cell receptor beta chain derives from a study of OX40 agonist ivuxolimab in advanced cancers. The overall study: Hepatocellular carcinoma, melanoma, renal cell or head and neck cancer affected the dose-escalation patients.

Assay used: immunoSEQ multiplex PCR; TCRdb lists only in-frame clones, some missing. The sample shows approximately 29,000 clones, 80% of them seen only once. Study-wide results and caveats: Researchers did not establish what antigens the expanded peripheral T cells target. Certain nonresponding patients likewise had low normalized T-cell clonal expansion.

Comments on this clone: Antigen specificity is unknown.

There are 15 residues in the CDR3. Trimming took 4 bases from V and 5 from J; bases not matched to a gene: 3. Germline loops: CDR1 MNHEY, CDR2 SMNVEV (reference sequence). This chain links TRBV27 with TRBJ2-2; the match to TRBD2 covers 11 bases. The sequencing used CD4+ or CD8+ T cells sorted from blood, collected in a trial of the OX40 agonist ivuxolimab. The TCR originated in an adult with an advanced solid tumor such as melanoma, head and neck, liver or kidney cancer. DNA of the CDR3: TGTGCCAGCAGTTGGACTAGCGGGCTAACCGGGGAGCTGTTTTTT. Its protein product is CASSWTSGLTGELFF.